This T cell receptor beta chain originates from a study of cytomegalovirus exposure and HLA in healthy donors. Points from the study as a whole: Indistinguishability led to the exclusion of some V segments, TRBV6-2 and TRBV6-3 included. As a later analysis revealed, most CMV-associated TCR beta chains appeared HLA-restricted. At a 0.05 false discovery rate, a later analysis found roughly 17,000 TCR beta sequences to be associated with HLA alleles. The authors assumed roughly uniform sequencing depth across donors for presence/absence analyses.

Per germline, CDR1 GTSNPN and CDR2 SVGIG (reference sequence). V gave up 1 base and J gave up 4 bases; unmatched junction bases: 4. The CDR3 covers 14 residues. Comment on this clone: What it recognizes is unknown.

The PCR contained 60 Vbeta and 13 Jbeta primers. The data were produced by immunoSEQ multiplex PCR, yet TCRdb's version contains in-frame clones alone and is incomplete. The sample includes 160,000 or so clones, roughly 76% of them seen just once. This rearrangement joins TRBV30 to TRBJ2-1; 7 nucleotides align to TRBD1. The sequenced material came from PBMCs. The TCR was taken from a woman in her 50s in good health and CMV-seronegative. CDR3 residues: CAWSGGQAYNEQFF. CDR3 DNA: TGTGCCTGGAGTGGAGGACAGGCGTACAATGAGCAGTTCTTC. Supplemented by reference TRBV30 and TRBJ2-1, the full variable domain reads SQTIHQWPATLVQPVGSPLSLECTVEGTSNPNLYWYRQAAGRGLQLLFYSVGIGQISSEVPQNLSASRPQDRQFILSSKKLLLSDSGFYLCAWSGGQAYNEQFFGPGTRLTVL.